This paragraph reports one T cell receptor beta chain. What it binds is unknown. The data were taken from a study of identical twins. Overall study results and limits: Zero-insertion results could be subject to partial confounding by invariant MAIT and iNKT cells. Reduced insertions were recorded for abundant cord blood beta clonotypes, with no such pattern in memory repertoires. In drawing conclusions, the study used cross-sectional statistical analysis and did not follow the same donors.

Germline CDR1 reads MGHRA; CDR2 reads YSYEKL. V lost 1 base and J lost 0, with 16 bases in between. The CDR3 has 17 amino acids. The cDNA had a unique molecular identifier and a template-switch universal primer site. Each CDR3 protein gets one entry after TCRdb re-called the 5' RACE reads with MiXCR. The sample records approximately 530,000 distinct CDR3 sequences, around 20% being singletons. These data were also reused for a study on yellow fever vaccine responses in identical twins.

Sequencing was carried out using CD4+ T cells sorted from blood. This TCR derives from a young woman in good health. This chain uses TRBV4-1 with TRBJ2-7, with D unresolved. CDR3 in amino acids: CASSQVGLDSSSYEQYF. The CDR3 DNA sequence: TGCGCCAGCAGCCAAGTAGGGCTCGATTCGAGCTCCTACGAGCAGTACTTC.